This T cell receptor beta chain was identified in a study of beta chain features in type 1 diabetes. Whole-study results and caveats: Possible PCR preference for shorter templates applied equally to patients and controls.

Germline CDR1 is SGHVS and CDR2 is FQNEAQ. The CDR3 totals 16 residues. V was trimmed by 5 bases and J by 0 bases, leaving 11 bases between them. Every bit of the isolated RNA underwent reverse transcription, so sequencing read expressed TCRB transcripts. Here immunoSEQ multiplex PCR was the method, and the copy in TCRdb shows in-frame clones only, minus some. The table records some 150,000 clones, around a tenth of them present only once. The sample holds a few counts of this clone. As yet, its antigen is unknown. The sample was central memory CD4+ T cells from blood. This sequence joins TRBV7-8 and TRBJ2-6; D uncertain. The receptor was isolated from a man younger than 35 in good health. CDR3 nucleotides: TGTGCCAGCAGCCCCCGCTTAGTCTCTGGGGCCAACGTCCTGACTTTC. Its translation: CASSPRLVSGANVLTF.